These T cell receptor beta chains were read from a single sample in a study of naive and memory T cell subsets. TCRdb re-called the UMI-ligation and nested PCR reads with MiXCR, one entry per CDR3 protein. The sample records under 150,000 distinct CDR3 sequences, approximately 20% being singletons. The sequencing input was naive CD8+ T cells from blood. All receptors come from a human donor in good health. Each CDR3 is given with its conserved first and last residue. Each record gives: CDR3 DNA, CDR3 protein, D gene, J gene, V gene, clone size. D genes are given only for firm matches. Clone sizes are given selectively: once, few, many, or a class where the clone is expanded.

DNA: TGTGCCAGCAGCTTTGGTCCGGGGAACACCGGGGAGCTGTTTTTT; CDR3: CASSFGPGNTGELFF; D: -; J: TRBJ2-2; V: TRBV7-9; size: few
DNA: TGCGCCAGCAGCCAAGCCCCGACAAACCACGAGCAGTACTTC; CDR3: CASSQAPTNHEQYF; D: -; J: TRBJ2-7; V: TRBV4-1; size: few
DNA: TGTGCCAGCAGCTTAGGGGCAGGGTCGGCTTTCTTT; CDR3: CASSLGAGSAFF; D: -; J: TRBJ1-1; V: TRBV7-9; size: -
DNA: TGTGCCAGCAGTGGGGAGGCTAGCGGTAGCACAGATACGCAGTATTTT; CDR3: CASSGEASGSTDTQYF; D: TRBD2; J: TRBJ2-3; V: TRBV2; size: few
DNA: TGTGCTAGTGCAAAGGGGGCTGGTAATGAGCAGTTCTTC; CDR3: CASAKGAGNEQFF; D: TRBD1; J: TRBJ2-1; V: TRBV12-5; size: -
DNA: TGTGCCAGCAGTTTATTAACTCCTATCTATAGCAATCAGCCCCAGCATTTT; CDR3: CASSLLTPIYSNQPQHF; D: -; J: TRBJ1-5; V: TRBV27; size: once
DNA: TGTGCCAGCAGTTACTCGATAATGACAGGAGACACCGGGGAGCTGTTTTTT; CDR3: CASSYSIMTGDTGELFF; D: -; J: TRBJ2-2; V: TRBV6-2/TRBV6-3; size: -
DNA: TGCGCCAGCACCCGTTGGGTAGGGACCGGGGAGCTGTTTTTT; CDR3: CASTRWVGTGELFF; D: -; J: TRBJ2-2; V: TRBV5-1; size: -
DNA: TGCGCCAGCAGTCAGGACAGGGGGCCCGTCGGGGAGCTGTTTTTT; CDR3: CASSQDRGPVGELFF; D: TRBD1; J: TRBJ2-2; V: TRBV5-1; size: -
DNA: TGTGCCACCAGCAGGGAAAAGCCGGGACTAGTCCTAGAAGCCATCTACAATGAGCAGTTCTTC; CDR3: CATSREKPGLVLEAIYNEQFF; D: TRBD2; J: TRBJ2-1; V: TRBV15; size: many
DNA: TGTGCCAGCAGTGAGGCAGGGGGTGCCTATGGCTACACCTTC; CDR3: CASSEAGGAYGYTF; D: TRBD1; J: TRBJ1-2; V: TRBV25-1; size: few
DNA: TGTGCCACCAGTGATCCAGGGGACTTTTACAATGAGCAGTTCTTC; CDR3: CATSDPGDFYNEQFF; D: -; J: TRBJ2-1; V: TRBV24-1; size: -
DNA: TGTGCCAGCGGCACCTACGAGCAGTACTTC; CDR3: CASGTYEQYF; D: -; J: TRBJ2-7; V: TRBV28; size: -
DNA: TGTGCCAGCAGCCAAGTTGGGAACGAGCAGTACTTC; CDR3: CASSQVGNEQYF; D: -; J: TRBJ2-7; V: TRBV14; size: -
DNA: TGCGCCAGCAGCCAAGATCGGACTAGCGGGGGACCTACGGAGCTGTTTTTT; CDR3: CASSQDRTSGGPTELFF; D: TRBD2; J: TRBJ2-2; V: TRBV4-3; size: few
DNA: TGTGCCAGCAGACTATCGACAAACCCGAACACTGAAGCTTTCTTT; CDR3: CASRLSTNPNTEAFF; D: -; J: TRBJ1-1; V: TRBV28; size: -
DNA: TGTGCCAGCAGCTTAGTGGGGGACCAATTGAGCACAGATACGCAGTATTTT; CDR3: CASSLVGDQLSTDTQYF; D: -; J: TRBJ2-3; V: TRBV11-2; size: few
DNA: TGTGCCTGGAGTGACGGGGCCTGGGCCCATGAGCAGTTCTTC; CDR3: CAWSDGAWAHEQFF; D: -; J: TRBJ2-1; V: TRBV30; size: -
DNA: TGTGCCAGCAGCGCTCTAGGGGGCTCTGGCAATCAGCCCCAGCATTTT; CDR3: CASSALGGSGNQPQHF; D: TRBD1; J: TRBJ1-5; V: TRBV7-8; size: -
DNA: TGTGCCAGCAGCCTAGCGGGAGGGCCGCTCGATGAGCAGTTCTTC; CDR3: CASSLAGGPLDEQFF; D: TRBD2; J: TRBJ2-1; V: TRBV9; size: few
DNA: TGTGCCAGCAGCTTGACAGGGGCCCTCTACTACGAGCAGTGCTTC; CDR3: CASSLTGALYYEQCF; D: TRBD1; J: TRBJ2-7; V: TRBV7-9; size: -
DNA: TGTGCCATCAGTGACAGGGGGAGGTACGAGCAGTACTTC; CDR3: CAISDRGRYEQYF; D: -; J: TRBJ2-7; V: TRBV10-3; size: -
DNA: TGTGCCAGCAGCCCCCCGGGGTCAACTGAAGCTTTCTTT; CDR3: CASSPPGSTEAFF; D: -; J: TRBJ1-1; V: TRBV11-2; size: -
DNA: TGTGCCACCAGTGGCGGACTCCTCGACGAGCAGTACTTC; CDR3: CATSGGLLDEQYF; D: -; J: TRBJ2-7; V: TRBV24-1; size: few
DNA: TGTGCCAGCAGTTTAACTAGCTTCTTTAGCGAGCAGTACTTC; CDR3: CASSLTSFFSEQYF; D: -; J: TRBJ2-7; V: TRBV12-3/TRBV12-4; size: -
DNA: TGTGCCAGCAGCGTCCTCGAGGGGCGGGAACACAATGAGCAGTTCTTC; CDR3: CASSVLEGREHNEQFF; D: -; J: TRBJ2-1; V: TRBV25-1; size: -
DNA: TGCGCCAGCAGCGTGGGGATTGGGACCTACAATGAGCAGTTCTTC; CDR3: CASSVGIGTYNEQFF; D: -; J: TRBJ2-1; V: TRBV5-1; size: few
DNA: TGTGCCAGCAGTGATGGTGGCACTGAAGCTTTCTTT; CDR3: CASSDGGTEAFF; D: -; J: TRBJ1-1; V: TRBV2; size: few
DNA: TGTGCCAGCAGCCTTGGGACTGCCGGGGAGCTGTTTTTT; CDR3: CASSLGTAGELFF; D: -; J: TRBJ2-2; V: TRBV3-1; size: few
DNA: TGTGCCAGCAGCGCTACCGGGACAGAGCGTCATGGGGTGAAGCAGTACTTC; CDR3: CASSATGTERHGVKQYF; D: TRBD1; J: TRBJ2-7; V: TRBV7-8; size: -
DNA: TGTGCCAGCAGTTTAGACGGAGCCAAAAACATTCAGTACTTC; CDR3: CASSLDGAKNIQYF; D: -; J: TRBJ2-4; V: TRBV28; size: -
DNA: TGTGCCAGCAGCCGGGACACTTTCTATGGCTACACCTTC; CDR3: CASSRDTFYGYTF; D: -; J: TRBJ1-2; V: TRBV6-5; size: few
DNA: TGCAGCGTTGTCCCCAGGGGCTACGAGCAGTACTTC; CDR3: CSVVPRGYEQYF; D: -; J: TRBJ2-7; V: TRBV29-1; size: -
DNA: TGTGCCAGCAGTTTTACGGCCGTCTACAATGAGCAGTTCTTC; CDR3: CASSFTAVYNEQFF; D: -; J: TRBJ2-1; V: TRBV27; size: -
DNA: TGCGCCAGCAGCCAAGAGGTCCCTCGGGAGATTGGGGCCAACGTCCTGACTTTC; CDR3: CASSQEVPREIGANVLTF; D: -; J: TRBJ2-6; V: TRBV4-3; size: -
DNA: TGTGCCAGCAGTGACGACAGGGGATACGAGCAGTACTTC; CDR3: CASSDDRGYEQYF; D: TRBD1; J: TRBJ2-7; V: TRBV25-1; size: -
DNA: TGTGCCAGCAGAAAGACAGGCGCGAATGAAAAACTGTTTTTT; CDR3: CASRKTGANEKLFF; D: -; J: TRBJ1-4; V: TRBV14; size: -
DNA: TGTGCCAGCAGTCACCCCGGGACAGGGTACGAGCAGTACTTC; CDR3: CASSHPGTGYEQYF; D: TRBD1; J: TRBJ2-7; V: TRBV6-1; size: -
DNA: TGTGCCAGCAGTTTAGGGACAGGGTTAAAGAACACTGAAGCTTTCTTT; CDR3: CASSLGTGLKNTEAFF; D: TRBD1; J: TRBJ1-1; V: TRBV6-5; size: few
DNA: TGTGCCAGCAGCCGTCACGGGACAGGGTATAATCAGCCCCAGCATTTT; CDR3: CASSRHGTGYNQPQHF; D: TRBD1; J: TRBJ1-5; V: TRBV2; size: -
DNA: TGTGCCAGCAGTCCCGAGGGGTGGAATCAGCCCCAGCATTTT; CDR3: CASSPEGWNQPQHF; D: -; J: TRBJ1-5; V: TRBV12-3/TRBV12-4; size: few
DNA: TGCAGCGCTGTATTATTAGTAGGTACTGAAAAACTGTTTTTT; CDR3: CSAVLLVGTEKLFF; D: -; J: TRBJ1-4; V: TRBV29-1; size: few
DNA: TGTGCCAGCATGGGCGTCGGCACTGAAGCTTTCTTT; CDR3: CASMGVGTEAFF; D: -; J: TRBJ1-1; V: TRBV9; size: -
DNA: TGTGCCAGCAGTTTCGGACCGGAGCAGTACTTC; CDR3: CASSFGPEQYF; D: -; J: TRBJ2-7; V: TRBV27; size: few
DNA: TGTGCCAGCAGTTTATCGTTCGGGAACACTGAAGCTTTCTTT; CDR3: CASSLSFGNTEAFF; D: -; J: TRBJ1-1; V: TRBV27; size: -
DNA: TGTGCCACCAGTGAAACTAGCGGGGCCTCCTACAATGAGCAGTTCTTC; CDR3: CATSETSGASYNEQFF; D: TRBD2; J: TRBJ2-1; V: TRBV24-1; size: few
DNA: TGCGCCAGCAGCTTGTGGGCCGGGGACGAAGGAGGGAACATTCAGTACTTC; CDR3: CASSLWAGDEGGNIQYF; D: -; J: TRBJ2-4; V: TRBV5-1; size: few
DNA: TGTGCCATCCCCAGCCGGGGAGATACGCAGTATTTT; CDR3: CAIPSRGDTQYF; D: -; J: TRBJ2-3; V: TRBV10-3; size: -
DNA: TGTGCCAGCAGCCTCGAGACAGGGTGGTCCGGGGAGCTGTTTTTT; CDR3: CASSLETGWSGELFF; D: TRBD1; J: TRBJ2-2; V: TRBV6-5; size: -
DNA: TGTGCCAGCAGTTCCCTTCCAGCGACGGTGCCCTACAATGAGCAGTTCTTC; CDR3: CASSSLPATVPYNEQFF; D: -; J: TRBJ2-1; V: TRBV28; size: few